Detailed here is one T cell receptor (beta chain). One end of the junction is discordant with germline, which a read error may explain. These data belong to a study of type 1 and type 2 diabetes patients. Genomic DNA was the PCR template. The TCR beta CDR3 region was amplified using 30 forward and 13 reverse primers. TCRdb reprocessed the multiplex PCR reads with MiXCR, giving one entry per CDR3 protein. The sample lists under 300,000 distinct CDR3 sequences; more than 45% were seen once. In germline, CDR1 is WNHNN, CDR2 SYGVQD (reference sequence). The CDR3 sequence is 15 residues long. This sequence originates from a young man with type 2 diabetes. The V call is TRBV10-1, the J call TRBJ2-3; D uncertain. The sequenced material came from peripheral blood mononuclear cells (PBMCs). The CDR3 DNA reads TGCGCCAGCAGTGAGTCGGGCCTTAGCACAGATACGCGGTATTTT. It codes for CASSESGLSTDTRYF.